This paragraph reports one T cell receptor beta chain. These data come from a study of blood T cell repertoires in COVID-19. Study-level background: The samples span acute and convalescent COVID-19 from the United States, Italy and Spain.

Per the original data handling: Reference gene primer amplification gave nucleated cell count estimates. Assay: immunoSEQ multiplex PCR; the TCRdb copy retains only in-frame clones and omits some. V and J calls and clone size are given by that table; D and trimming were obtained from the DNA. The data show about 480,000 clones, about nine tenths seen once. Grouping used clinical history reported by participants in a survey and questionnaire. Cohort 3 donors were reported recovered after two negative PCRs, clearance, or symptom resolution. Germline CDR1 and CDR2: LGHNA and YNFKEQ. V was pared by 0 bases and J by 0 bases, with 6 bases between. The CDR3 contains 15 residues.

Sequenced input: PBMCs or T cells enriched from blood (not recorded which). V and J are TRBV4-2 and TRBJ1-5; D is ambiguous. The sequence derives from a woman aged 60-75 years who had recovered from COVID-19. DNA of the CDR3: TGTGCCAGCAGCCAAGACCCGGTTAGCAATCAGCCCCAGCATTTT. Protein: CASSQDPVSNQPQHF.